Each of the 11 T cell receptor beta chains below was sequenced from the same sample in a study of brain T cells in children with intractable seizures. The time point denotes: blood from clinic visit 5 months post-surgery; TSC patient then seizure free. Repertoires were generated with immunoSEQ multiplex PCR, while TCRdb's copy carries only in-frame clones and drops some. In the table there are 340,000 or so clones, more than 85% of which are singletons. Here the sequenced sample was peripheral blood, taken more than 4 months after surgery. Receptors were obtained from a boy under three years old with tuberous sclerosis and intractable seizures.

V and J are TRBV6-4 and TRBJ2-1; TRBD1 matches 9 bases. Germline values: CDR1 MRHNA, CDR2 SNTAGT. V was clipped by 5 bases and J by 4 bases; unmatched bases: 6. CDR3 length: 15 amino acids. The CDR3 region has the DNA TGTGCCAGCAGTTCCGGGACAGGGCCTTACAATGAGCAGTTCTTC. Its protein is CASSSGTGPYNEQFF.

The chain links TRBV13 to TRBJ1-1, with 8 bases lining up with TRBD1. The germline CDR1 and CDR2 sequences are PRHDT and FYEKMQ (reference sequence). There are 14 residues in the CDR3. Trimming removed 6 bases from V and 1 base from J; junction bases left unmatched: 4. CDR3 loop: CASSPGTGNTEAFF. The CDR3 nucleotides read TGTGCCAGCAGTCCCGGGACAGGGAACACTGAAGCTTTCTTT.

The chain recombines TRBV6-5 with TRBJ2-4; 8 nucleotides agree with TRBD1. The CDR3 length is 14 residues. The trim removed 5 bases at V and 5 bases at J, leaving 5 bases unmatched. The germline V gene has CDR1 MNHEY and CDR2 SVGAGI. The CDR3 DNA reads as TGTGCCAGCAGTCGACAGGGGCTACAAAACATTCAGTACTTC. This gives the protein CASSRQGLQNIQYF.

Here the CDR3 DNA reads TGTGCCAGCAGCCCTTCCCCGCTACCAGGGGATACGCAGTATTTT. It specifies CASSPSPLPGDTQYF. This chain links TRBV9 with TRBJ2-3; D might be TRBD1 (5 bases). This CDR3 is built from 15 residues. Germline values: CDR1 SGDLS, CDR2 YYNGEE. V was clipped by 4 bases and J by 6 bases, with 18 bases between them.

This chain joins TRBV27 and TRBJ1-2; D perhaps matches TRBD1 (5 bases). CDR3 size: 14 residues. Germline V CDR1 and CDR2: MNHEY, SMNVEV (reference sequence). Trimming took 2 bases from V and 4 from J, leaving 11 bases between them. The CDR3 DNA reads TGTGCCAGCAGTTTAGGGCGGGGGACCTATGGCTACACCTTC. It codes for CASSLGRGTYGYTF.

This clone was seen a single time. The gene calls are TRBV4-2 and TRBJ2-7; 11 bases match TRBD2. Per the germline V gene, CDR1 is LGHNA and CDR2 is YNFKEQ. J gave up 2 bases and V 1 base, and 7 bases lay outside the gene matches. The CDR3 extends over 17 amino acids. The CDR3 sequence: CASSQVHGTSGAYEQYF. The CDR3 DNA follows: TGTGCCAGCAGCCAAGTCCACGGGACTAGCGGAGCCTACGAGCAGTACTTC.

V usage is TRBV7-9 and J usage is TRBJ1-4, with TRBD1 matching 7 bases. Germline V gives CDR1 SEHNR, CDR2 FQNEAQ (reference sequence). There are 14 residues in the CDR3. V dropped 4 bases and J dropped 8; count of bases not matched to a gene: 7. In DNA, the CDR3 is TGTGCCAGCAGCTCGTCAGGGGGAACCGAAAAACTGTTTTTT. As protein: CASSSSGGTEKLFF.

CDR3 coding DNA: TGTGCCAGCACCGCCGAAGGTGAGCCCCGGGGCACTGAAGCTTTCTTT. It specifies CASTAEGEPRGTEAFF. The V gene is TRBV9, the J gene TRBJ1-1; unclear D gene. In germline, CDR1 is SGDLS, CDR2 YYNGEE. The length of the CDR3 is 16 residues. The V gene lost 6 bases and the J gene lost 4 bases, with 22 bases spanning the gap.

The chain carries TRBV2 and TRBJ1-6; 8 nucleotides match TRBD1. Germline CDR1 and CDR2: SNHLY and FYNNEI. V dropped 4 bases and J dropped 7; count of bases not matched to a gene: 3. The CDR3 is 14 amino acids. The CDR3 is CASSGRGRNSPLHF. The CDR3 region has the DNA TGTGCCAGCAGTGGCAGGGGGCGGAATTCACCCCTCCACTTT.

V usage is TRBV2 and J usage is TRBJ2-3; D is perhaps TRBD2 (6 bases). This CDR3 has 17 residues. Between the trimmed V and J ends, which lost 2 bases and 0 bases, there was a span of 15 bases. Germline V CDR1 and CDR2: SNHLY, FYNNEI. The CDR3 region has the DNA TGTGCCAGCAGTGAAAACATTAGCGGAGCTAGCACAGATACGCAGTATTTT. Its translation: CASSENISGASTDTQYF.

V gene TRBV5-1 combines with J gene TRBJ1-1; a possible D gene is TRBD1 (5 bases). The V gene's germline CDR1 is SGHRS and CDR2 YFSETQ. This CDR3 comprises 14 residues. Deletions cut 2 bases from V and 5 bases from J, with 13 bases between. The CDR3 sequence: CASSFGGSSTEAFF. The DNA for the CDR3 is TGCGCCAGCAGCTTCGGGGGGTCGAGTACTGAAGCTTTCTTT.